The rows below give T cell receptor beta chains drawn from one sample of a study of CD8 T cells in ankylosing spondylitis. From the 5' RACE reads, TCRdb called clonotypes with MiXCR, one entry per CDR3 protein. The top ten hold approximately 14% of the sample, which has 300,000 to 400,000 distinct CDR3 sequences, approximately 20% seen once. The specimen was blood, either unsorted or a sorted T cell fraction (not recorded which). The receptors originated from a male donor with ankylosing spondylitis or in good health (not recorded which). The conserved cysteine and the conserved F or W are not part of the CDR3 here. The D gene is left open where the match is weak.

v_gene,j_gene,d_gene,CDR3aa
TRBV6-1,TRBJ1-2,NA,ASSLRTAEGYT
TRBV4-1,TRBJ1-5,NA,ASSPAINQPQH
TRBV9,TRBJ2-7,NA,ASSVGGGQAYEQY
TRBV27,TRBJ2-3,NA,ASSLSSTDTQY
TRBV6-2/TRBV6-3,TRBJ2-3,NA,ASSYSPQGLDTQY
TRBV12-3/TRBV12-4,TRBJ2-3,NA,ASSPTNTDTQY
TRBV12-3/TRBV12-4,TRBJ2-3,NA,ASSPGDTQY
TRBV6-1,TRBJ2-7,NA,ASSEDRTYSYEQY
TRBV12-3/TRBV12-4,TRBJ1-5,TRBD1,ASRPDRVQPQH
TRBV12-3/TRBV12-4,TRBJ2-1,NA,ASSSPWRGPHNEQF
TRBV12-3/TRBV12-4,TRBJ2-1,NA,ASRDTGIVNNEQF
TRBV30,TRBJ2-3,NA,AWSEGTGATDTQY
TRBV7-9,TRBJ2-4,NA,ASSFVGVKNIQY